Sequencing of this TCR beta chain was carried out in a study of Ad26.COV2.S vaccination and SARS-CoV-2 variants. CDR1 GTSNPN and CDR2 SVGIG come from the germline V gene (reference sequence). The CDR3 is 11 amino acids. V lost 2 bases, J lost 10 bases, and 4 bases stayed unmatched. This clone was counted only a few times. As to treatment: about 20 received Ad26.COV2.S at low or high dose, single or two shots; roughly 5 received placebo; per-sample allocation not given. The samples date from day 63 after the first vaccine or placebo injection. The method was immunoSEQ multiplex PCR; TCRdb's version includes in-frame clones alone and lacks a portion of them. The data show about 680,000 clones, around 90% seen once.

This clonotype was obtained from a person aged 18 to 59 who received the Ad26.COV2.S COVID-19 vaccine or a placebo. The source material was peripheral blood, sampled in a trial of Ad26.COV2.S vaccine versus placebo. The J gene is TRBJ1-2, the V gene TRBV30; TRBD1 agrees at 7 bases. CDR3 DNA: TGTGCCTGGAGTCTCAGGGGGGCCTACACCTTC. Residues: CAWSLRGAYTF.